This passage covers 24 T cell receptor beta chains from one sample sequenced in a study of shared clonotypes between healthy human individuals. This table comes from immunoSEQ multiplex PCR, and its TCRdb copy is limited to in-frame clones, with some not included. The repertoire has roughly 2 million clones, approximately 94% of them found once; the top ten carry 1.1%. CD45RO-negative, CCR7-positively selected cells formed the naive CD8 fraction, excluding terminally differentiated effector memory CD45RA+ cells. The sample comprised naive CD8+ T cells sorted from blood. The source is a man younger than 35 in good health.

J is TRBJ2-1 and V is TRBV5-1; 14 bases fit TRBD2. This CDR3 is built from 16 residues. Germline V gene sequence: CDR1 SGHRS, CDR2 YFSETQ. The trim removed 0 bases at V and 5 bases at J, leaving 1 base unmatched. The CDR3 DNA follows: TGCGCCAGCAGCTTGGAGGGACTAGCGGGAGACAATGAGCAGTTCTTC. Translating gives CASSLEGLAGDNEQFF.

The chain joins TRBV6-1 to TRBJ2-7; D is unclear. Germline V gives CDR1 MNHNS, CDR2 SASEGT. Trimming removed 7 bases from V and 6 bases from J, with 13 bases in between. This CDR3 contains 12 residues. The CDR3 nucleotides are TGTGCCAGCATCTCAAACTTGGTCGAGCAGTACTTC. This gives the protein CASISNLVEQYF.

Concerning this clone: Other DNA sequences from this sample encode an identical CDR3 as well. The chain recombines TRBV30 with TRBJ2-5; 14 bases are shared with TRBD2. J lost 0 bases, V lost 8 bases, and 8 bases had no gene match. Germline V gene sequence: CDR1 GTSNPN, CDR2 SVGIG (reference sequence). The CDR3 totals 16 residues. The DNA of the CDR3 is TGTGCCATGGGACTAGCGGGAGTTTTCGACCAAGAGACCCAGTACTTC. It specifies CAMGLAGVFDQETQYF.

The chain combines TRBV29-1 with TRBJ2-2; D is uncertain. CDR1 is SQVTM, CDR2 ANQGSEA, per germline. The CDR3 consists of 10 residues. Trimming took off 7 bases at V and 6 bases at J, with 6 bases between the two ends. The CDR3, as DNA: TGCAGCGCAAACGCCGGGGAGCTGTTTTTT. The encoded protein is CSANAGELFF.

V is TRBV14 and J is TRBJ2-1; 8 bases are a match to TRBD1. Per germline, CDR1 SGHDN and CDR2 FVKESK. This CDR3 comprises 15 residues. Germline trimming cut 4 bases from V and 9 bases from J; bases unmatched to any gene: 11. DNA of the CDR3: TGTGCCAGCAGCCCGATCCGGACAGGGAAAGGTGAGCAGTTCTTC. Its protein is CASSPIRTGKGEQFF.

The CDR3 region has the DNA TGTGCCAGCAGCGTGCTACAGGGGGGAGGGACTGAAGCTTTCTTT. Its translation is CASSVLQGGGTEAFF. This chain connects TRBV9 to TRBJ1-1; TRBD1 agrees at 8 bases. Germline V gene sequence: CDR1 SGDLS, CDR2 YYNGEE. The CDR3 has 15 residues. V lost 2 bases and J lost 5; bases outside the gene matches: 8.

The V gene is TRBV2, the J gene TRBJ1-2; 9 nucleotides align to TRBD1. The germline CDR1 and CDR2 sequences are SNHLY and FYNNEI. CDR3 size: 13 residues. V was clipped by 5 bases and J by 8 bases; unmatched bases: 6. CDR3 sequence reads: CASSPGTGKGYTF. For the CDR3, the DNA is TGTGCCAGCAGTCCCGGGACAGGGAAGGGCTACACCTTC.

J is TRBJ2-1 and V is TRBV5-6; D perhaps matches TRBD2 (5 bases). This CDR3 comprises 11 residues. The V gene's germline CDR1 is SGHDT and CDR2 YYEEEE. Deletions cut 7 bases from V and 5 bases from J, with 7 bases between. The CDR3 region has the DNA TGTGCCAGCGCCGGGGACAATGAGCAGTTCTTC. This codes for CASAGDNEQFF.

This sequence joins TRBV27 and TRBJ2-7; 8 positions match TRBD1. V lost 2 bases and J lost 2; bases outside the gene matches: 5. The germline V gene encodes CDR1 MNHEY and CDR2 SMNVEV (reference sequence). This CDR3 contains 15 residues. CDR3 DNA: TGTGCCAGCAGTTTAAAGGCAGGGGGCCCCTACGAGCAGTACTTC. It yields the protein CASSLKAGGPYEQYF.

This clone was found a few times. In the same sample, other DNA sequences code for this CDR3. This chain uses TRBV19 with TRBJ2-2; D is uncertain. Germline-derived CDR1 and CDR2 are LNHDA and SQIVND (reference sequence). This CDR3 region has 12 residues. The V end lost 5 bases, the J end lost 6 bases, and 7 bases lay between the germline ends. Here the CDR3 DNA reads TGTGCCAGTAGTGGGTCTGCCGGGGAGCTGTTTTTT. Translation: CASSGSAGELFF.

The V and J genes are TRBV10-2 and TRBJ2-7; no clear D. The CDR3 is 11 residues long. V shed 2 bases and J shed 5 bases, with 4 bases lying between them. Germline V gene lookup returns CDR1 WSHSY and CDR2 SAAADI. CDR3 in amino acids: CASSEENEQYF. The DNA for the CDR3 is TGCGCCAGCAGTGAGGAGAACGAGCAGTACTTC.

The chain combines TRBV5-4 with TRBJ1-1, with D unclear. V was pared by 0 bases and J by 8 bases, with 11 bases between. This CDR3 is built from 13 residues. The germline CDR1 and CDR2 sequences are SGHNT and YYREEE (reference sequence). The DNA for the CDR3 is TGTGCCAGCAGCTTGGTGGAGGGTTCGGAAGCTTTCTTT. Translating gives CASSLVEGSEAFF.

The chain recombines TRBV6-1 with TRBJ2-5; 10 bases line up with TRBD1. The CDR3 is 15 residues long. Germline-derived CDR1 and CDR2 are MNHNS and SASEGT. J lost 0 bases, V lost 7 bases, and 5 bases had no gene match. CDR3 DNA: TGTGCCAGCATCGAGGACAGGGGGTACCAAGAGACCCAGTACTTC. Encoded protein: CASIEDRGYQETQYF.

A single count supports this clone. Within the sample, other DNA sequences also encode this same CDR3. The CDR3 DNA reads as TGCGCCAGCAGCCTGGGTGGGGGTTACGAGCAGTACTTC. This encodes CASSLGGGYEQYF. The rearrangement links TRBV5-1 to TRBJ2-7; D could derive from TRBD1 or TRBD2 (5 bases each). The CDR3 contains 13 residues. The V end lost 4 bases, the J end lost 4 bases, and 12 bases lay between the germline ends. The germline V gene has CDR1 SGHRS and CDR2 YFSETQ. Combining the CDR3 with reference TRBV5-1 and TRBJ2-7 gives the whole variable domain KAGVTQTPRYLIKTRGQQVTLSCSPISGHRSVSWYQQTPGQGLQFLFEYFSETQRNKGNFPGRFSGRQFSNSRSEMNVSTLELGDSALYLCASSLGGGYEQYFGPGTRLTVT.

The CDR3 is CASSAFLAGGEQYF. The DNA of the CDR3 is TGTGCCAGCAGCGCTTTTTTAGCGGGGGGCGAGCAGTACTTC. The chain joins TRBV9 to TRBJ2-7; TRBD2 aligns across 10 bases. The CDR3 contains 14 residues. Losses at the gene ends were 3 bases for V and 6 bases for J; bases not matched to a gene: 6. Germline CDR1 reads SGDLS; CDR2 reads YYNGEE.

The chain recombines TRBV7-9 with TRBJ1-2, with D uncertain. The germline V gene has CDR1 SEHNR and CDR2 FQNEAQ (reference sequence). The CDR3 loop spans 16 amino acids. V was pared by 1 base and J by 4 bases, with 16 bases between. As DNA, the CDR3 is TGTGCCAGCAGCTTAGGTGATAGCGTCCCCCCCTATGGCTACACCTTC. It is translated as CASSLGDSVPPYGYTF.

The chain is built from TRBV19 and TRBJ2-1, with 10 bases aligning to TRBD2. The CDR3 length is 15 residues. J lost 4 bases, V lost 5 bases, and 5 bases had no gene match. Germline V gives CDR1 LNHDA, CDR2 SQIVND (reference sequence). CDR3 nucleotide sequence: TGTGCCAGTAGTTTTGGGACTAGCGATTACAATGAGCAGTTCTTC. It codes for CASSFGTSDYNEQFF.

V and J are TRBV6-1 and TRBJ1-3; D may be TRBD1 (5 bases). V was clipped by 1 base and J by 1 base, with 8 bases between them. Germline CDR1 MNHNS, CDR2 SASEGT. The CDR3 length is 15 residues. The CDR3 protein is CASSEGGASGNTIYF. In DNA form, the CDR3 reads TGTGCCAGCAGTGAAGGTGGGGCTTCTGGAAACACCATATATTTT.

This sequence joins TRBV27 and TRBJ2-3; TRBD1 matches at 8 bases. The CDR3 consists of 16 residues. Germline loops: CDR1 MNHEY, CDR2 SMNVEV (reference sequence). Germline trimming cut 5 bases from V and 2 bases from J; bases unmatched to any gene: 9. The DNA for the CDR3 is TGTGCCAGCAGTCCAACTACAGGGGGAACCACAGATACGCAGTATTTT. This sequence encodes CASSPTTGGTTDTQYF.

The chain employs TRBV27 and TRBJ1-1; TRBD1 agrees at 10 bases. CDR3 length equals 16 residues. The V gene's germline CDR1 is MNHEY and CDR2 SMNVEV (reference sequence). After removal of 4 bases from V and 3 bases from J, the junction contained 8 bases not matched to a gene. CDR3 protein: CASSSLGQGEDTEAFF. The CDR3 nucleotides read TGTGCCAGCAGTTCCCTCGGACAGGGGGAAGACACTGAAGCTTTCTTT.

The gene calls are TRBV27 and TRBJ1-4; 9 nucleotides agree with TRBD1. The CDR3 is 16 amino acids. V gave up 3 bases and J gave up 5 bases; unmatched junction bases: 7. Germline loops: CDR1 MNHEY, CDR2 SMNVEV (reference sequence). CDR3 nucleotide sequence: TGTGCCAGCAGTTTCTTGACCGGGACAGGGAATGAAAAACTGTTTTTT. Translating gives CASSFLTGTGNEKLFF.

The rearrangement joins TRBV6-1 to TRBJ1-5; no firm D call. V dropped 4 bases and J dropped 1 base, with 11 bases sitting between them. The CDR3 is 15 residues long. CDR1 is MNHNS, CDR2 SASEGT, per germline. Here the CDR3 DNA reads TGTGCCAGCAGTGGACCAGAGTGGAGCAATCAGCCCCAGCATTTT. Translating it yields CASSGPEWSNQPQHF.

This chain's CDR3 is CASSAASYEQYF. The CDR3 region has the DNA TGTGCCAGCAGTGCGGCAAGCTACGAGCAGTACTTC. This sequence joins TRBV2 and TRBJ2-7; D is unclear. V dropped 4 bases and J dropped 3 bases, with 7 bases sitting between them. Germline values: CDR1 SNHLY, CDR2 FYNNEI. This CDR3 has 12 amino acids.

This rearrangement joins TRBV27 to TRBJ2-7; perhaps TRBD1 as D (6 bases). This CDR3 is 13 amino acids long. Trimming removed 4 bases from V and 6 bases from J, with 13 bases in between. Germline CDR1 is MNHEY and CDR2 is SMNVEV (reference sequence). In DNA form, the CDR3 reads TGTGCCAGCAGTTCCCAGACAGGCCTCGAGCAGTACTTC. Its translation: CASSSQTGLEQYF.